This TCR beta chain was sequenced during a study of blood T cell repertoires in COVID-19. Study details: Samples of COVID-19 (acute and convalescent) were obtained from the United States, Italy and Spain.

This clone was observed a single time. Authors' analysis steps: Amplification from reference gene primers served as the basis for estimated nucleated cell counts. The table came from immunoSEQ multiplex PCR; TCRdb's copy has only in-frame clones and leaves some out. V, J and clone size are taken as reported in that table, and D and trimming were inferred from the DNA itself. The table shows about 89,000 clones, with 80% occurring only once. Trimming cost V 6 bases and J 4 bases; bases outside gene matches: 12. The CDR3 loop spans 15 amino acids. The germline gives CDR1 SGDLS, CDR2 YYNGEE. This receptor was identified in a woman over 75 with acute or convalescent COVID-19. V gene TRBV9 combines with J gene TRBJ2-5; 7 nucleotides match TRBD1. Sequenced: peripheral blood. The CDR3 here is CASTGQALGGETQYF. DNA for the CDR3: TGTGCCAGCACAGGACAGGCCCTCGGAGGAGAGACCCAGTACTTC.